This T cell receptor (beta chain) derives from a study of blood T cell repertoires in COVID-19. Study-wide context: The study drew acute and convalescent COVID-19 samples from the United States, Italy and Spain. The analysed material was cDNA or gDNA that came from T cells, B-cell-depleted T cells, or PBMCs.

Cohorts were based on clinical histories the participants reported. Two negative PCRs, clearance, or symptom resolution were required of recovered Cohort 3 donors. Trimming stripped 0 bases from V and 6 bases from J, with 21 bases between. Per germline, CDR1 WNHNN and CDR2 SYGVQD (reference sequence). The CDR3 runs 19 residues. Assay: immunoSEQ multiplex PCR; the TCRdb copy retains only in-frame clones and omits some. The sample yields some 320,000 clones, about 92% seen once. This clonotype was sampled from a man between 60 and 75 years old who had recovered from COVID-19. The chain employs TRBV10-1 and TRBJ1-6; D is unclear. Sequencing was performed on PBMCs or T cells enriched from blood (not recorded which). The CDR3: CASSESPDGSSFRNSPLHF. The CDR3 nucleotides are TGCGCCAGCAGTGAGTCCCCCGACGGGTCGAGTTTTCGTAATTCACCCCTCCACTTT.